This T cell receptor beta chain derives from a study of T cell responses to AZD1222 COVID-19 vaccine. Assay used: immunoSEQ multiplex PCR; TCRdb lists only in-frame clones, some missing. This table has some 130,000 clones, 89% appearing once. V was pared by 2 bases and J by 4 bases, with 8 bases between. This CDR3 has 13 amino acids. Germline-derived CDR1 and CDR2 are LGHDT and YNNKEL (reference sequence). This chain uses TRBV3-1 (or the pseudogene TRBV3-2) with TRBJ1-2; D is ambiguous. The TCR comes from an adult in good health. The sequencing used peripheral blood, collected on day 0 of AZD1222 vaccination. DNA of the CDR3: TGTGCCAGCAGCCAACAACGGGGCTATGGCTACACCTTC. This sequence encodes CASSQQRGYGYTF.